This T cell receptor beta chain was obtained from a study of T cells in Graves' hyperthyroidism and ophthalmopathy. Study-level points and caveats: Model-based prediction identified ophthalmopathy a median around 6.5 months prior to its onset.

The CDR3 spans 15 residues. V was pared by 5 bases and J by 7 bases, with 14 bases of the junction left unmatched. CDR1 is SGDLS, CDR2 YYNGEE, per germline. Concerning this clonotype: Its antigen is not identified.

RNA transcripts yielded amplified TCR beta CDR3 regions. HTBI primers were the set used in a first-round RT-PCR of the TCR CDR3. Via MiXCR, TCRdb re-called the multiplex PCR reads, giving one row per CDR3 protein. The table shows some 620,000 distinct CDR3 sequences, with around 16% occurring only once. The diagnostic basis comprised clinical symptoms, serum thyroxine and TRAb, thyroid ultrasound and orbital computed tomography. V usage is TRBV9 and J usage is TRBJ1-2; 7 bases fit TRBD1. Material: blood. The clonotype originates from a woman aged 30 to 39 with Graves' hyperthyroidism. CDR3 bases: TGTGCCAGCAGAACTAGCGACAGGGACGTATTTGGCTACACCTTC. It codes for CASRTSDRDVFGYTF.